Below, one T cell receptor (beta chain) is given with its context. The study ran the assay at deep level. The repertoire was sequenced with immunoSEQ multiplex PCR; TCRdb's copy has only in-frame clones and lacks some. The table records 1.5 million to 2.5 million clones, approximately 94% of them present only once. This entry belongs to a study of shared clonotypes between healthy human individuals. Study context: Every donor yielded three CD4 naive, three CD4 memory, two CD8 naive and one CD8 memory plate.

Cells designated naive CD8 were CD45RO-negative and were positively selected for CCR7, with terminally differentiated effector memory CD45RA+ cells excluded. Donors comprised only Caucasian adults living in Nashville, Tennessee. The J segment lost 6 bases and the V segment lost 3 bases, leaving 8 bases of the junction unmatched. Germline V gene data show CDR1 as SGDLS and CDR2 as YYNGEE. The CDR3 runs to 15 residues. This sequence was found in a man in his late teens or twenties in good health. The chain carries TRBV9 and TRBJ2-2, with 7 bases aligning to TRBD2. The sequencing input was naive CD8+ T cells sorted from blood. The CDR3, as DNA: TGTGCCAGCAGCGGTGTCCTAGCGGACCCCGGGGAGCTGTTTTTT. It encodes CASSGVLADPGELFF.